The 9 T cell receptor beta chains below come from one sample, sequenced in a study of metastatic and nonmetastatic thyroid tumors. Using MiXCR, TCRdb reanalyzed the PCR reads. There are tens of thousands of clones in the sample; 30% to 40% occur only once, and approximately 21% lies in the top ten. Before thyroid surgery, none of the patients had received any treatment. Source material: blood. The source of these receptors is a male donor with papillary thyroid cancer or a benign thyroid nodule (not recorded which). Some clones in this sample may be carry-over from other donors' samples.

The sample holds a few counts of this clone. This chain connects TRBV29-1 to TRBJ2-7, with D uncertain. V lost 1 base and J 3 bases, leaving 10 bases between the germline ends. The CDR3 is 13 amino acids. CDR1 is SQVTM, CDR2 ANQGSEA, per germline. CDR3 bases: TGCAGCGTTGAAGGTTTGGGCGACTACGAGCAGTACTTC. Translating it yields CSVEGLGDYEQYF.

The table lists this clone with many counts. The CDR3 bases are TGTGCCAGTAGGGAGTACAGGGATAATGGCTACACCTTC. This encodes CASREYRDNGYTF. This chain uses TRBV19 with TRBJ1-2, with D possibly being TRBD1 (6 bases). The CDR3 runs to 13 residues. Germline V gives CDR1 LNHDA, CDR2 SQIVND (reference sequence). Trimming stripped 6 bases from V and 6 bases from J, with 14 bases between.

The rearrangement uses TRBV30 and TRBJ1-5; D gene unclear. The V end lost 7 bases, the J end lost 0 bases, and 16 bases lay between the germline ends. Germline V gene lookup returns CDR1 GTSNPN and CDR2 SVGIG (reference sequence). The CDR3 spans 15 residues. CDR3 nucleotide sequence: TGTGCCTCCTCCTCCCTTGGCTATAGCAATCAGCCCCAGCATTTT. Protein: CASSSLGYSNQPQHF.

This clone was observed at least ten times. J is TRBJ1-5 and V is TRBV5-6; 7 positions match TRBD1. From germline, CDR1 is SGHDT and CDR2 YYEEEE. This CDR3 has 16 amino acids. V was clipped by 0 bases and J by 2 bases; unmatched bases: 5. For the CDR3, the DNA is TGTGCCAGCAGCTTGGGGGGAGACAGGGGCAATCAGCCCCAGCATTTT. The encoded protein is CASSLGGDRGNQPQHF.

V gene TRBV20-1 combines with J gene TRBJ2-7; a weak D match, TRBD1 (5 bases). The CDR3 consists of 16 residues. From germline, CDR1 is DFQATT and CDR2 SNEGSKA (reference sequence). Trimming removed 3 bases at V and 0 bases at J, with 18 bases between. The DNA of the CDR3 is TGCAGTGCTAGTGACCCAGGGTTAAGCCTCTCCTACGAGCAGTACTTC. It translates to CSASDPGLSLSYEQYF.

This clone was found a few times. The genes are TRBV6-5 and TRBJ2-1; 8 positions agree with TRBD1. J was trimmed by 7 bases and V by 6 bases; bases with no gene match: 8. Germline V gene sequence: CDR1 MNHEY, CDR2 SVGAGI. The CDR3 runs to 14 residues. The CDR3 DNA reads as TGTGCCAGCAGCTATGGACAGGGCGGGAATGAGCAGTTCTTC. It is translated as CASSYGQGGNEQFF.

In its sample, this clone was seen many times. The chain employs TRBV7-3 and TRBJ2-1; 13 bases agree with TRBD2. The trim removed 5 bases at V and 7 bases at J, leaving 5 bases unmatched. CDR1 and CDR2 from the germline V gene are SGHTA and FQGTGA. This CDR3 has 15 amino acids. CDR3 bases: TGTGCCAGCAGCCGAGGACTAGCGGGAGTGAATGAGCAGTTCTTC. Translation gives CASSRGLAGVNEQFF.

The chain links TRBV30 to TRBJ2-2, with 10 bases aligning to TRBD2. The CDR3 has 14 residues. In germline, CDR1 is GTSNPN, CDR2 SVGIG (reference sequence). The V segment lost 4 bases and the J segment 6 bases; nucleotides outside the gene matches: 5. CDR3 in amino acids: CAWIGSGRAGELFF. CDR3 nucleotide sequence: TGTGCCTGGATTGGGAGCGGGAGGGCCGGGGAGCTGTTTTTT.

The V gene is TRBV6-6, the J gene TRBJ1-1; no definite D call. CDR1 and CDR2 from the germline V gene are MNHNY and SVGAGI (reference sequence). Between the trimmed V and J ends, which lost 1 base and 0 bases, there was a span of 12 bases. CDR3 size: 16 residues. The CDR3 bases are TGTGCCAGCAGTTACTTGGTGGCAGATATGAACACTGAAGCTTTCTTT. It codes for CASSYLVADMNTEAFF.